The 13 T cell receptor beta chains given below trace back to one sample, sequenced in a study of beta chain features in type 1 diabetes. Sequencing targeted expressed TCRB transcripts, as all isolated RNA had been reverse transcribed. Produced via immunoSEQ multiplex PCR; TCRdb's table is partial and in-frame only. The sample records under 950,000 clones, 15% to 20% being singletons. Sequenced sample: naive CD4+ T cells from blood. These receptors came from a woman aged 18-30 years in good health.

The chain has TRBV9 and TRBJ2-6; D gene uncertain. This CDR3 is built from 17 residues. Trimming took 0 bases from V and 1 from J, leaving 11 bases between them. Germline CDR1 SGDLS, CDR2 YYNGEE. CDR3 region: CASSVAVAGSGANVLTF. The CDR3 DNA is TGTGCCAGCAGCGTAGCGGTGGCAGGATCTGGGGCCAACGTCCTGACTTTC.

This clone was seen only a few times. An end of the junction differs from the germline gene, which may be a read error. The DNA for the CDR3 is TGTGCTAGCAGCTTAATTTCTACAGGGGCCCAAGAGACCCAGTACTTC. Its protein is CASSLISTGAQETQYF. The chain employs TRBV7-7 and TRBJ2-5, with TRBD1 identical over 7 bases. This CDR3 region has 16 residues. Germline-derived CDR1 and CDR2 are SSHAT and FNYEAQ (reference sequence). Supplemented by reference TRBV7-7 and TRBJ2-5, the full variable domain reads GAGVSQSPRYKVTKRGQDVTLRCDPISSHATLYWYQQALGQGPEFLTYFNYEAQPDKSGLPSDRFSAERPEGSISTLTIQRTEQRDSAMYRCASSLISTGAQETQYFGPGTRLLVL.

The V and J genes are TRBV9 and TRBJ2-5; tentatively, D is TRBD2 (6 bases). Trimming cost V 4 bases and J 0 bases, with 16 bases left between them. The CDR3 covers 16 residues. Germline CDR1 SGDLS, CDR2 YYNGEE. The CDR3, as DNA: TGTGCCAGCAGCCCTCGGGTAGCGGCAAACCAAGAGACCCAGTACTTC. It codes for CASSPRVAANQETQYF. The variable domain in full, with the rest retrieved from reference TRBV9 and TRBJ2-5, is DSGVTQTPKHLITATGQRVTLRCSPRSGDLSVYWYQQSLDQGLQFLIQYYNGEERAKGNILERFSAQQFPDLHSELNLSSLELGDSALYFCASSPRVAANQETQYFGPGTRLLVL.

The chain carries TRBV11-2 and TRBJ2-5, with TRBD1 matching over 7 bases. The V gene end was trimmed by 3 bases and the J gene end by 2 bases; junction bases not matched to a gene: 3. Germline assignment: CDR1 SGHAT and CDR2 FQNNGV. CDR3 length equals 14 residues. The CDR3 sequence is CASSFQQGQETQYF. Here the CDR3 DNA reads TGTGCCAGCAGCTTCCAACAGGGGCAAGAGACCCAGTACTTC.

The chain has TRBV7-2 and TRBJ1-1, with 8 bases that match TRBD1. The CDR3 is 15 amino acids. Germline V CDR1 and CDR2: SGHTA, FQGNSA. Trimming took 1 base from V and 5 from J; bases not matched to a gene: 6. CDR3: CASSLVQGARTEAFF. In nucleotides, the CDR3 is TGTGCCAGCAGCTTAGTGCAGGGGGCGAGGACTGAAGCTTTCTTT.

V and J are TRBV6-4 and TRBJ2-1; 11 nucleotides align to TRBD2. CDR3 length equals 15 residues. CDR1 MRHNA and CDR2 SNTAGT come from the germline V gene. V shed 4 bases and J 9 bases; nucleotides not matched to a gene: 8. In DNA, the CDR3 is TGTGCCAGCAGTGCCACTAGCGGGAGTATCGGTGAGCAGTTCTTC. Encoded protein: CASSATSGSIGEQFF.

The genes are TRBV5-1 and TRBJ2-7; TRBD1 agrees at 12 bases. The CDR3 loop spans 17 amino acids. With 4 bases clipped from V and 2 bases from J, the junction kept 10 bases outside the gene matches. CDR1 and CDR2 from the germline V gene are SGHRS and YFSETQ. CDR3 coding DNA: TGCGCCAGCAGCGTTGTACCTGGGACAGGGGGCCCCTACGAGCAGTACTTC. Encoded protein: CASSVVPGTGGPYEQYF.

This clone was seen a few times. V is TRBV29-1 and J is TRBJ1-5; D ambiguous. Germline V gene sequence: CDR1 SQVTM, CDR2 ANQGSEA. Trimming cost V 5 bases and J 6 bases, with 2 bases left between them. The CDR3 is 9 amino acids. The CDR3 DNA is TGCAGCGTTTGTCAGCCCCAGCATTTT. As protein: CSVCQPQHF.

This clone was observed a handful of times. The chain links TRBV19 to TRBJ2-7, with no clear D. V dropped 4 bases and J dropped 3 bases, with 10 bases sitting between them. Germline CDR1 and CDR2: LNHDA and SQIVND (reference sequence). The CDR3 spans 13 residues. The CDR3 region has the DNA TGTGCCAGTAGTACCACCAGTGGCTACGAGCAGTACTTC. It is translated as CASSTTSGYEQYF.

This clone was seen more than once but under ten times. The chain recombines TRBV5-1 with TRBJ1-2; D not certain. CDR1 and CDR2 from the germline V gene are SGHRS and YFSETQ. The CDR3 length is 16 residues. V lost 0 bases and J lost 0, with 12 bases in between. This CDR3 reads CASSLVPGETNYGYTF. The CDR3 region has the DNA TGCGCCAGCAGCTTGGTACCCGGGGAGACTAACTATGGCTACACCTTC.

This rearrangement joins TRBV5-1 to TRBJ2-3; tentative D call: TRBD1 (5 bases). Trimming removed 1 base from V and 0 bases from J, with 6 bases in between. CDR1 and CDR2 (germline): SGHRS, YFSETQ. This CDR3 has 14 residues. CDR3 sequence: CASSLRQSTDTQYF. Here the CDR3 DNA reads TGCGCCAGCAGCTTGCGACAGAGCACAGATACGCAGTATTTT.

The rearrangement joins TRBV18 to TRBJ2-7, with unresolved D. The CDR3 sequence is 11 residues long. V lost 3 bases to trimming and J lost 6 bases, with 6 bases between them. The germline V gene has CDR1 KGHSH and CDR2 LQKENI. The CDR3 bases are TGTGCCAGCTCACCCGACTCCGAGCAGTACTTC. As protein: CASSPDSEQYF.

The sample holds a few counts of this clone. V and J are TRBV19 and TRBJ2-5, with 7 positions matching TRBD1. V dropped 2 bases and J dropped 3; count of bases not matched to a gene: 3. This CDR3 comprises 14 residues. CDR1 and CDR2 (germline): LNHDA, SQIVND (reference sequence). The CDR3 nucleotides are TGTGCCAGTAGTATATTAGGGGGCGAAGAGACCCAGTACTTC. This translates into CASSILGGEETQYF.